The 27 T cell receptor beta chains presented below share a single source sample, sequenced in a study of early T cells in non-severe SARS-CoV-2 infection. TCRdb ran MiXCR on the 5' RACE reads and lists one entry per CDR3 protein. The table includes roughly 28,000 distinct CDR3 sequences, roughly 5.4% detected once. Sequenced: whole blood. The receptors shown here come from an adult who was a healthcare worker with PCR-confirmed SARS-CoV-2 infection or an uninfected control (not recorded which).

The rearrangement uses TRBV7-2 and TRBJ2-4; possibly TRBD1 for D (7 bases). V was trimmed by 2 bases and J by 7 bases, leaving 12 bases between them. Germline values: CDR1 SGHTA, CDR2 FQGNSA. The CDR3 has 14 residues. The CDR3 nucleotides read TGTGCCAGCAGCTTAAGCGCAGGGGGGAACATTCAGTACTTC. This codes for CASSLSAGGNIQYF. Using reference TRBV7-2 and TRBJ2-4 for the parts outside the CDR3, the full variable domain is GAGVSQSPSNKVTEKGKDVELRCDPISGHTALYWYRQSLGQGLEFLIYFQGNSAPDKSGLPSDRFSAERTGGSVSTLTIQRTQQEDSAVYLCASSLSAGGNIQYFGAGTRLSVL.

The V call is TRBV2, the J call TRBJ2-1; 8 nucleotides match TRBD2. Germline trimming cut 5 bases from V and 0 bases from J; bases unmatched to any gene: 3. This CDR3 is built from 15 residues. Germline CDR1 and CDR2: SNHLY and FYNNEI. The CDR3 reads CASSQSGSSYNEQFF. CDR3 DNA sequence: TGTGCCAGCAGTCAAAGCGGGAGCTCCTACAATGAGCAGTTCTTC.

This clonotype was picked up a small number of times. The chain is built from TRBV20-1 and TRBJ2-5, with TRBD1 matching over 9 bases. Germline lookup yields CDR1 DFQATT and CDR2 SNEGSKA (reference sequence). The CDR3 is made up of 14 amino acids. Germline trimming cut 1 base from V and 4 bases from J; bases unmatched to any gene: 4. In DNA, the CDR3 is TGCAGTGCTAGAGGAACAGGGGGCCGAGAGACCCAGTACTTC. Amino acid sequence: CSARGTGGRETQYF.

This clonotype was detected ten times or more. The chain joins TRBV5-1 to TRBJ2-1; 8 positions match TRBD2. Per the germline V gene, CDR1 is SGHRS and CDR2 is YFSETQ. The junction had 8 bases not matched to a gene; V was cut back by 0 bases and J by 9 bases. This CDR3 has 15 amino acids. CDR3 sequence (DNA): TGCGCCAGCAGCTTGGCAGCGGGAGTTATGGGTGAGCAGTTCTTC. Translating gives CASSLAAGVMGEQFF.

This clonotype was seen repeatedly, ten times or more. CDR3 protein: CASASWGIGNTIYF. The CDR3 region has the DNA TGTGCTAGTGCCTCCTGGGGGATTGGAAACACCATATATTTT. This chain links TRBV12-5 with TRBJ1-3, with D possibly being TRBD1 (5 bases). The CDR3 loop spans 14 amino acids. Trimming removed 7 bases from V and 3 bases from J, with 13 bases in between. Germline CDR1 reads LGHNT; CDR2 reads FRNRAP.

This clonotype was counted many times. The chain recombines TRBV11-2 with TRBJ2-7; the match to TRBD2 covers 11 bases. This CDR3 has 13 residues. J gave up 3 bases and V 8 bases, and 3 bases lay outside the gene matches. CDR1 and CDR2 (germline): SGHAT, FQNNGV. DNA for the CDR3: TGTGCCAGCCGACTAGCGGGACACTACGAGCAGTACTTC. It encodes CASRLAGHYEQYF.

This clonotype was counted at least ten times. The chain uses TRBV5-4 and TRBJ2-5; 10 nucleotides line up with TRBD2. The CDR3 sequence is 16 residues long. From germline, CDR1 is SGHNT and CDR2 YYREEE (reference sequence). Germline trimming cut 4 bases from V and 2 bases from J; bases unmatched to any gene: 8. This chain's CDR3 is CASSPQRGGPQETQYF. The CDR3 bases are TGTGCCAGCAGCCCCCAGCGGGGGGGGCCTCAAGAGACCCAGTACTTC. Together with reference TRBV5-4 and TRBJ2-5, the CDR3 gives the full variable domain: ETGVTQSPTHLIKTRGQQVTLRCSSQSGHNTVSWYQQALGQGPQFIFQYYREEENGRGNFPPRFSGLQFPNYSSELNVNALELDDSALYLCASSPQRGGPQETQYFGPGTRLLVL.

This clonotype showed up many times. V usage is TRBV20-1 and J usage is TRBJ2-3, with D perhaps matching TRBD2 (5 bases). Trimming stripped 0 bases from V and 2 bases from J, with 21 bases between. In germline, CDR1 is DFQATT, CDR2 SNEGSKA (reference sequence). The CDR3 consists of 18 residues. CDR3 nucleotides: TGCAGTGCTAGAGATCACGTGGTGGCGGGTGGTTCCACAGATACGCAGTATTTT. Amino acids: CSARDHVVAGGSTDTQYF.

This clonotype was recorded at least ten times. The chain uses TRBV12-3 or TRBV12-4 and TRBJ2-1; D is perhaps TRBD1 or TRBD2 (7 bases each). CDR3 length equals 14 residues. Trimming left V 4 bases short and J 5 bases short, with 12 bases between. CDR3 residues: CASSWGGGHNEQFF. In DNA, the CDR3 is TGTGCCAGCAGTTGGGGAGGGGGCCACAATGAGCAGTTCTTC.

This clonotype occurred many times. V usage is TRBV27 and J usage is TRBJ1-5; D is uncertain. The germline CDR1 and CDR2 sequences are MNHEY and SMNVEV (reference sequence). V lost 2 bases to trimming and J lost 0 bases, with 11 bases between them. CDR3 length equals 16 residues. The CDR3 DNA follows: TGTGCCAGCAGTTTAGGTGCAGGCTATAGCAATCAGCCCCAGCATTTT. It codes for CASSLGAGYSNQPQHF.

The DNA for the CDR3 is TGCAGCGCTTTCGATGTAGCGGGAGGACTCCAAGAGACCCAGTACTTC. Encoded protein: CSAFDVAGGLQETQYF. V and J are TRBV20-1 and TRBJ2-5, with 10 bases that match TRBD2. Per the germline V gene, CDR1 is DFQATT and CDR2 is SNEGSKA (reference sequence). The CDR3 is 16 amino acids.

This clonotype came up many times. The CDR3, as DNA: TGTGCCAGCAGTCGATCTCCACTAGGCAGTGAAGCTTTCTTT. This encodes CASSRSPLGSEAFF. The chain uses TRBV6-5 and TRBJ1-1; no reliable D call. CDR3 length: 14 residues. Trimming stripped 5 bases from V and 7 bases from J, with 17 bases between. In germline, CDR1 is MNHEY, CDR2 SVGAGI.

In this sample, this clonotype turned up a few times. The chain combines TRBV12-3 or TRBV12-4 with TRBJ2-2; TRBD2 matches 7 bases. The CDR3 sequence is 14 residues long. Trimming removed 7 bases from V and 6 bases from J; junction bases left unmatched: 8. Written as DNA, the CDR3 is TGTGCCAGCACCAAGCGGGACCCCCCCGGGGAGCTGTTTTTT. It is translated as CASTKRDPPGELFF.

The table lists this clonotype with many counts. This chain links TRBV5-8 with TRBJ1-5; D unclear. The V end lost 2 bases, the J end lost 1 base, and 13 bases lay between the germline ends. This CDR3 spans 16 amino acids. CDR1 and CDR2 (germline): SGHTS, YDEGEE. CDR3 bases: TGTGCCAGCAGCTTTTTCGACCTTAGGAGCAATCAGCCCCAGCATTTT. Encoded protein: CASSFFDLRSNQPQHF.

This clonotype was seen at least ten times. This chain connects TRBV19 to TRBJ2-4, with 13 nucleotides matching TRBD2. Germline V gives CDR1 LNHDA, CDR2 SQIVND (reference sequence). CDR3 length: 14 amino acids. V shed 7 bases and J 9 bases; nucleotides not matched to a gene: 6. The CDR3 DNA follows: TGTGCCAGTAAGCCGGGACTAGCGGGATTCATTCAGTACTTC. Its protein is CASKPGLAGFIQYF. The full variable domain, rest sourced from reference TRBV19 and TRBJ2-4, is DGGITQSPKYLFRKEGQNVTLSCEQNLNHDAMYWYRQDPGQGLRLIYYSQIVNDFQKGDIAEGYSVSREKKESFPLTVTSAQKNPTAFYLCASKPGLAGFIQYFGAGTRLSVL.

This chain uses TRBV25-1 with TRBJ1-6; D is ambiguous. The CDR3 is 14 residues long. Deletions cut 6 bases from V and 7 bases from J, with 13 bases between. CDR1 MGHDK and CDR2 SYGVNS come from the germline V gene. The CDR3 loop is CASSIDGGNSPLHF. CDR3 bases: TGTGCCAGCAGCATCGATGGAGGCAATTCACCCCTCCACTTT.

This clonotype has only a few counts. The chain links TRBV27 to TRBJ2-1, with 12 bases fitting TRBD2. Germline loops: CDR1 MNHEY, CDR2 SMNVEV (reference sequence). With 7 bases clipped from V and 6 bases from J, the junction kept 16 bases outside the gene matches. This CDR3 has 18 amino acids. CDR3 sequence (DNA): TGTGCCAGCACCGACCCCGGACTAGCGGGGCCCCCAGGCAATGAGCAGTTCTTC. Its protein is CASTDPGLAGPPGNEQFF.

Many counts were recorded for this clonotype. V is TRBV20-1 and J is TRBJ2-7; D is uncertain. Germline V gene data show CDR1 as DFQATT and CDR2 as SNEGSKA (reference sequence). The V and J ends lost 4 bases and 6 bases respectively, with 16 bases between them. The CDR3 totals 13 residues. The CDR3 protein is CSATPRLTLEQYF. CDR3 bases: TGCAGTGCTACCCCAAGGCTGACCCTCGAGCAGTACTTC.

Only a few counts were recorded for this clonotype. The chain is built from TRBV11-2 and TRBJ2-5, with TRBD1 matching over 12 bases. After removal of 7 bases from V and 5 bases from J, the junction contained 8 bases not matched to a gene. Germline CDR1 is SGHAT and CDR2 is FQNNGV. The CDR3 covers 15 residues. The CDR3 DNA is TGTGCCAGCACCCTCACCGGGACAGGGGGCGAGACCCAGTACTTC. Protein: CASTLTGTGGETQYF.

This clonotype has at least ten counts. V is TRBV7-9 and J is TRBJ1-6, with D maybe TRBD1 (5 bases). V dropped 4 bases and J dropped 14 bases, with 9 bases sitting between them. Germline V gene lookup returns CDR1 SEHNR and CDR2 FQNEAQ (reference sequence). The CDR3 sequence is 11 residues long. Here the CDR3 reads CASSSDRALHF. CDR3 DNA sequence: TGTGCCAGCAGCTCCGACAGAGCCCTCCACTTT.

This clonotype was counted only a few times. V is TRBV15 and J is TRBJ1-5; D uncertain. Germline assignment: CDR1 LNHNV and CDR2 YYDKDF (reference sequence). V gave up 0 bases and J gave up 4 bases, with 13 bases separating them. This CDR3 comprises 16 residues. The CDR3 loop is CATSRDLVAKNQPQHF. Here the CDR3 DNA reads TGTGCCACCAGCAGAGATCTGGTAGCAAAGAATCAGCCCCAGCATTTT. Full variable domain (rest looked up from reference TRBV15 and TRBJ1-5): DAMVIQNPRYQVTQFGKPVTLSCSQTLNHNVMYWYQQKSSQAPKLLFHYYDKDFNNEADTPDNFQSRRPNTSFCFLDIRSPGLGDTAMYLCATSRDLVAKNQPQHFGDGTRLSIL.

This sequence joins TRBV6-5 and TRBJ1-3; weak D call: TRBD1 (6 bases). This CDR3 is built from 15 residues. The germline V gene encodes CDR1 MNHEY and CDR2 SVGAGI. V shed 9 bases and J shed 0 bases, with 15 bases lying between them. The CDR3 spells CASKIRDTSGNTIYF. The CDR3 bases are TGTGCCAGTAAAATCCGGGACACCTCTGGAAACACCATATATTTT.

This clonotype has a handful of counts. The rearrangement uses TRBV5-1 and TRBJ1-2; D remains ambiguous. There are 15 residues in the CDR3. V was pared by 0 bases and J by 6 bases, with 15 bases between. The germline CDR1 and CDR2 sequences are SGHRS and YFSETQ. In DNA, the CDR3 is TGCGCCAGCAGCTTGGCCAAGGGTTTCGTAGATGGCTACACCTTC. Protein sequence: CASSLAKGFVDGYTF.

In nucleotides, the CDR3 is TGTGCCACCAGCAACATACAGGGTAGTTCACCCCTCCACTTT. Translated: CATSNIQGSSPLHF. The chain links TRBV15 to TRBJ1-6; TRBD1 is a possible D gene (6 bases). The length of the CDR3 is 14 residues. Germline loops: CDR1 LNHNV, CDR2 YYDKDF (reference sequence). Trimming left V 4 bases short and J 9 bases short, with 13 bases between. The whole variable domain, filled in from reference TRBV15 and TRBJ1-6, reads DAMVIQNPRYQVTQFGKPVTLSCSQTLNHNVMYWYQQKSSQAPKLLFHYYDKDFNNEADTPDNFQSRRPNTSFCFLDIRSPGLGDTAMYLCATSNIQGSSPLHFGNGTRLTVT.

The chain's CDR3 is CASSRRGLYEQFF. The DNA of the CDR3 is TGTGCCAGCAGTAGGAGGGGGCTGTATGAGCAGTTCTTC. This chain joins TRBV25-1 and TRBJ2-1; D might be TRBD1 (7 bases). The CDR3 is 13 residues long. V was trimmed by 5 bases and J by 8 bases, leaving 13 bases between them. CDR1 and CDR2 (germline): MGHDK, SYGVNS.

This clonotype was counted at least ten times. The chain joins TRBV7-6 to TRBJ2-5, with 9 bases that match TRBD2. The CDR3 runs to 15 residues. Germline assignment: CDR1 SGHVS and CDR2 FNYEAQ. V lost 3 bases to trimming and J lost 4 bases; unmatched junction nucleotides: 6. The CDR3 DNA reads as TGTGCCAGCAGCTTTGGCGGGAGGGCGGCAGAGACCCAGTACTTC. Translated, it gives CASSFGGRAAETQYF.

This clonotype showed up many times. This chain connects TRBV6-2 or TRBV6-3 to TRBJ2-2; the D gene is possibly TRBD2 (5 bases). CDR3 length equals 12 residues. Germline CDR1 is MNHEY and CDR2 is SVGEGT. V lost 11 bases, J lost 3 bases, and 10 bases lay in between. Here the CDR3 reads CACASYTGELFF. In DNA, the CDR3 is TGTGCCTGCGCTAGCTACACCGGGGAGCTGTTTTTT.